The 26 T cell receptor beta chains presented below share a single source sample, sequenced in a study of blood T cells in healthy people across ages. Primed by a sample-barcoded 5' primer and a J-beta primer mix, a second PCR proceeded for roughly 6 to 12 cycles. MiXCR, run by TCRdb on the 5' RACE reads, gives a single entry per CDR3 protein. The table shows roughly 800,000 distinct CDR3 sequences, with 58% occurring only once. The sequenced material came from blood. The receptors derive from a man under 40 in good health.

The chain uses TRBV7-9 and TRBJ2-7, with D hard to call. Germline CDR1 SEHNR, CDR2 FQNEAQ (reference sequence). The CDR3 length is 13 residues. Trimming removed 1 base at V and 3 bases at J, with 7 bases between. CDR3 amino acids: CASSLGPYYEQYF. The CDR3 region has the DNA TGTGCCAGCAGCTTAGGGCCCTACTACGAGCAGTACTTC.

This chain joins TRBV7-2 and TRBJ2-1; no clear D. This CDR3 contains 13 residues. The germline CDR1 and CDR2 sequences are SGHTA and FQGNSA. Trimming removed 2 bases at V and 6 bases at J, with 8 bases between. The CDR3 DNA reads TGTGCCAGCAGCTTATATTACCTCAATGAGCAGTTCTTC. Translating gives CASSLYYLNEQFF.

This sequence joins TRBV29-1 and TRBJ2-3, with D maybe TRBD2 (7 bases). There are 15 residues in the CDR3. Trimming took off 8 bases at V and 0 bases at J, with 18 bases between the two ends. Per the germline V gene, CDR1 is SQVTM and CDR2 is ANQGSEA. The CDR3, as DNA: TGCAGCTATGGGGGGGCCGGGACTAGCACAGATACGCAGTATTTT. Translating gives CSYGGAGTSTDTQYF.

V is TRBV28 and J is TRBJ2-7; the D is unclear. Per germline, CDR1 MDHEN and CDR2 SYDVKM. V was clipped by 5 bases and J by 5 bases, with 16 bases between them. The CDR3 is made up of 14 amino acids. The CDR3 nucleotides are TGTGCCAGCAGTACCCCGATGTTTCGAAACGAGCAGTACTTC. It specifies CASSTPMFRNEQYF.

This sequence joins TRBV20-1 and TRBJ2-3, with 8 nucleotides matching TRBD2. Germline CDR1 and CDR2: DFQATT and SNEGSKA (reference sequence). Unmatched junction bases numbered 10, after V lost 5 bases and J lost 6 bases. CDR3 length equals 14 residues. CDR3 protein: CSAYQGLALDTQYF. CDR3 DNA: TGCAGTGCTTACCAAGGACTAGCATTGGATACGCAGTATTTT.

The rearrangement joins TRBV28 to TRBJ2-1; the match to TRBD1 covers 11 bases. V shed 3 bases and J 7 bases; nucleotides not matched to a gene: 14. CDR1 MDHEN and CDR2 SYDVKM come from the germline V gene. The CDR3 length is 18 residues. The DNA for the CDR3 is TGTGCCAGCAGTTTGTTCTATTTGGGACAGGGGGTGAGTAATGAGCAGTTCTTC. This translates into CASSLFYLGQGVSNEQFF.

The rearrangement uses TRBV10-3 and TRBJ1-1; D gene unclear. With 10 bases removed from V and 0 bases from J, the gap between germline ends came to 12 bases. The germline V gene encodes CDR1 ENHRY and CDR2 SYGVKD. The CDR3 extends over 13 amino acids. CDR3 region: CATRLGMNTEAFF. CDR3 coding DNA: TGTGCCACTCGACTCGGAATGAACACTGAAGCTTTCTTT.

This rearrangement joins TRBV28 to TRBJ2-7; D ambiguous. This CDR3 spans 12 amino acids. In germline, CDR1 is MDHEN, CDR2 SYDVKM. V was cut by 8 bases and J by 8 bases, with 16 bases left in between. CDR3 region: CASSQSLPQQYF. The DNA for the CDR3 is TGTGCCAGCTCCCAGTCCCTTCCCCAGCAGTACTTC.

This clonotype was seen more than once but under ten times. The V and J genes are TRBV29-1 and TRBJ2-7, with 8 bases fitting TRBD1. The V segment lost 7 bases and the J segment 4 bases; nucleotides outside the gene matches: 12. This CDR3 has 14 residues. CDR1 is SQVTM and CDR2 is ANQGSEA in the germline V gene. The CDR3 is CSAVNADRVYEQYF. DNA for the CDR3: TGCAGCGCAGTGAATGCGGACAGGGTGTACGAGCAGTACTTC.

The chain recombines TRBV30 with TRBJ2-7; 10 bases agree with TRBD2. After removal of 5 bases from V and 1 base from J, the junction contained 5 bases not matched to a gene. The CDR3 extends over 14 amino acids. Per the germline V gene, CDR1 is GTSNPN and CDR2 is SVGIG (reference sequence). CDR3 loop: CAWSEAGGSYEQYF. In DNA, the CDR3 is TGTGCCTGGTCAGAAGCGGGAGGGTCCTACGAGCAGTACTTC.

This chain links TRBV9 with TRBJ1-2, with D uncertain. V shed 2 bases and J shed 8 bases, with 13 bases lying between them. CDR1 is SGDLS, CDR2 YYNGEE, per germline. The CDR3 sequence is 13 residues long. CDR3 protein: CASSVAPEAGYTF. Here the CDR3 DNA reads TGTGCCAGCAGCGTCGCACCTGAGGCCGGCTACACCTTC.

V usage is TRBV20-1 and J usage is TRBJ2-1; 7 positions match TRBD2. The CDR3 length is 15 residues. Germline V lookup: CDR1 DFQATT, CDR2 SNEGSKA (reference sequence). With V trimmed by 7 bases and J by 0 bases, 9 bases remained unmatched. The CDR3 sequence is CSGVGLPSSYNEQFF. The CDR3 nucleotides read TGCAGTGGGGTGGGACTACCAAGCTCCTACAATGAGCAGTTCTTC.

This clonotype appeared once. This chain uses TRBV6-6 with TRBJ1-1, with a weak D call TRBD1 (5 bases). This CDR3 contains 14 residues. CDR1 MNHNY and CDR2 SVGAGI come from the germline V gene (reference sequence). Between the trimmed V and J ends, which lost 8 bases and 3 bases, there was a span of 16 bases. The CDR3 DNA sequence: TGTGCCAGCTGCTCTCCGGGGGTGGACACTGAAGCTTTCTTT. It is translated as CASCSPGVDTEAFF.

Of note for this clonotype: A much larger clone lies a single base off, so this may be a read error. This sequence joins TRBV11-2 and TRBJ2-5; no clear D. The CDR3 spans 12 residues. The V gene's germline CDR1 is SGHAT and CDR2 FQNNGV. Trimming took 1 base from V and 11 from J, leaving 11 bases between them. The DNA of the CDR3 is TGTGCCAGCAGCTTAGGGGCCCGGAAGCAGTACTTC. This translates into CASSLGARKQYF.

The gene calls are TRBV27 and TRBJ2-7, with D perhaps matching TRBD1 or TRBD2 (5 bases each). Germline V gene sequence: CDR1 MNHEY, CDR2 SMNVEV (reference sequence). The CDR3 totals 15 residues. V was cut by 3 bases and J by 0 bases, with 12 bases left in between. CDR3 coding DNA: TGTGCCAGCAGTTTGGTGGGGGATAGCTCCTACGAGCAGTACTTC. This translates into CASSLVGDSSYEQYF.

As regards this clonotype: It is likely a read error, because the conserved phenylalanine at the end of the CDR3 is missing. The limits of the CDR3 on the DNA are not certain, so only TCRdb's listed CDR3 is given. The rearrangement links TRBV5-6 to TRBJ1-2; the table assigns TRBD1, which was not confirmed against the DNA. The CDR3 is made up of 18 amino acids, end residues included. The germline gives CDR1 SGHDT, CDR2 YYEEEE. The CDR3 sequence is CASSLGGTGGTGGYGHTV.

J is TRBJ1-2 and V is TRBV30; D is unresolved. The CDR3 is 14 residues long. In germline, CDR1 is GTSNPN, CDR2 SVGIG (reference sequence). The V end was cut by 2 bases, the J end by 2 bases, with 12 bases between. The DNA of the CDR3 is TGTGCCTGGAGTTCGTCGTCTTCCAACTATGGCTACACCTTC. Its protein is CAWSSSSSNYGYTF. Full variable domain (rest looked up from reference TRBV30 and TRBJ1-2): SQTIHQWPATLVQPVGSPLSLECTVEGTSNPNLYWYRQAAGRGLQLLFYSVGIGQISSEVPQNLSASRPQDRQFILSSKKLLLSDSGFYLCAWSSSSSNYGYTFGSGTRLTVV.

To note about this clonotype: Compared with germline, one end of the junction differs, possibly owing to a read error. CDR3 sequence reads: CACSSEKGYGYTF. CDR3 DNA sequence: TGTGCCTGCAGCTCGGAGAAGGGCTATGGCTACACCTTC. This chain uses TRBV7-9 with TRBJ1-2; D not resolved. Per germline, CDR1 SEHNR and CDR2 FQNEAQ (reference sequence). The CDR3 has 13 residues.

This clonotype came up a few times. The chain has TRBV20-1 and TRBJ2-5; D unclear. Germline CDR1 DFQATT, CDR2 SNEGSKA (reference sequence). Trimming left V 2 bases short and J 4 bases short, with 11 bases between. The CDR3 is 13 residues long. DNA of the CDR3: TGCAGTGCTAGACCGGAAGGGCGAGAGACCCAGTACTTC. It encodes CSARPEGRETQYF.

The V call is TRBV7-2, the J call TRBJ2-3, with 14 bases matching TRBD2. This CDR3 contains 19 residues. Germline loops: CDR1 SGHTA, CDR2 FQGNSA. Germline trimming cut 2 bases from V and 0 bases from J; bases unmatched to any gene: 7. Here the CDR3 reads CASSLYGTSGSYSTDTQYF. The CDR3 nucleotides are TGTGCCAGCAGCTTATATGGGACTAGCGGGAGTTACAGCACAGATACGCAGTATTTT.

This clonotype was found once. The chain couples TRBV20-1 to TRBJ2-5, with D unclear. The CDR3 covers 15 residues. The germline V gene encodes CDR1 DFQATT and CDR2 SNEGSKA (reference sequence). V was clipped by 0 bases and J by 9 bases, with 20 bases between them. The DNA for the CDR3 is TGCAGTGCTAGAGATCTAATCTCCGAAAGGGTGTCCCAGTACTTC. Its translation is CSARDLISERVSQYF.

This clonotype was seen a few times. The CDR3 reads CASSLDSDYGYTF. For the CDR3, the DNA is TGTGCCAGCAGCCTGGACAGTGACTATGGCTACACCTTC. The J gene is TRBJ1-2, the V gene TRBV3-1, with D perhaps TRBD1 (6 bases). The CDR3 totals 13 residues. V lost 4 bases and J lost 3, with 9 bases in between. Germline CDR1 is LGHDT and CDR2 is YNNKEL (reference sequence).

In its sample, this clonotype was seen once. The gene calls are TRBV3-1 and TRBJ2-1; weak D call: TRBD2 (6 bases). The V gene lost 5 bases and the J gene lost 5 bases, with 16 bases spanning the gap. The CDR3 is 15 residues long. The germline V gene has CDR1 LGHDT and CDR2 YNNKEL (reference sequence). The CDR3 is CASSSYTGRHNEQFF. The CDR3 nucleotides are TGTGCCAGCAGCAGTTATACGGGGAGGCACAATGAGCAGTTCTTC.

The chain carries TRBV20-1 and TRBJ2-5; 7 bases are shared with TRBD2. The junction had 7 bases not matched to a gene; V was cut back by 6 bases and J by 9 bases. From germline, CDR1 is DFQATT and CDR2 SNEGSKA (reference sequence). CDR3 length: 11 amino acids. CDR3 in DNA: TGCAGTGCAGATGGGGGGGAGGCCCAGTACTTC. Amino acids: CSADGGEAQYF.

This clonotype turned up a few times. The genes are TRBV9 and TRBJ2-7; 8 positions agree with TRBD1. V lost 1 base, J lost 6 bases, and 6 bases stayed unmatched. Germline CDR1 is SGDLS and CDR2 is YYNGEE. The CDR3 covers 14 residues. The CDR3 nucleotides read TGTGCCAGCAGCGTACGATCGGACAGGGCCGAGCAGTACTTC. Amino acids: CASSVRSDRAEQYF.

The chain recombines TRBV7-9 with TRBJ1-1, with a possible D match to TRBD1 (6 bases). This CDR3 spans 14 amino acids. From germline, CDR1 is SEHNR and CDR2 FQNEAQ (reference sequence). V was shortened by 4 bases and J by 4 bases, with 13 bases between the two germline ends. The CDR3 nucleotides are TGTGCCAGCAGCTCCAGGGGATTGAGCACTGAAGCTTTCTTT. Protein sequence: CASSSRGLSTEAFF.